The source of this T cell receptor (beta chain) is a study of early T cells in non-severe SARS-CoV-2 infection. This clonotype was counted only a few times. TCRdb processed the 5' RACE reads anew with MiXCR; each CDR3 protein has one entry. The sample comprises some 98,000 distinct CDR3 sequences, 11% of which are singletons, and around 5.4% rests with the top ten. The CDR3 extends over 13 amino acids. CDR1 is SQVTM and CDR2 is ANQGSEA in the germline V gene. Trimming removed 2 bases from V and 6 bases from J, with 11 bases in between. The V and J genes are TRBV29-1 and TRBJ2-1; TRBD1 might be the D (6 bases). The TCR was taken from an adult who was a healthcare worker with PCR-confirmed SARS-CoV-2 infection or an uninfected control (not recorded which). Sequencing was performed on whole blood. The CDR3 loop reads CSVEKGVGNEQFF. The CDR3 nucleotides are TGCAGCGTTGAAAAGGGGGTCGGCAATGAGCAGTTCTTC.